This TCR beta chain was identified during a study of cytomegalovirus exposure and HLA in healthy donors. At the level of the study: The roughly 110 validation repertoires were produced on the same platform as the roughly 720 repertoires of the first cohort. This was reported in a later analysis.

The table came from immunoSEQ multiplex PCR; TCRdb's copy has only in-frame clones and leaves some out. The sample has about 310,000 clones; 88% are singletons. The CDR3 is made up of 14 amino acids. Germline V gene lookup returns CDR1 LNHNV and CDR2 YYDKDF (reference sequence). The V and J ends lost 4 bases and 3 bases respectively, with 10 bases between them. The TCR sequence derives from a man aged 25 to 40 in good health and CMV-seronegative. Sequencing used PBMCs. This chain joins TRBV15 and TRBJ1-5; perhaps TRBD1 as D (6 bases). DNA of the CDR3: TGTGCCACCAGCAAAGACAGGCTCAATCAGCCCCAGCATTTT. It codes for CATSKDRLNQPQHF.